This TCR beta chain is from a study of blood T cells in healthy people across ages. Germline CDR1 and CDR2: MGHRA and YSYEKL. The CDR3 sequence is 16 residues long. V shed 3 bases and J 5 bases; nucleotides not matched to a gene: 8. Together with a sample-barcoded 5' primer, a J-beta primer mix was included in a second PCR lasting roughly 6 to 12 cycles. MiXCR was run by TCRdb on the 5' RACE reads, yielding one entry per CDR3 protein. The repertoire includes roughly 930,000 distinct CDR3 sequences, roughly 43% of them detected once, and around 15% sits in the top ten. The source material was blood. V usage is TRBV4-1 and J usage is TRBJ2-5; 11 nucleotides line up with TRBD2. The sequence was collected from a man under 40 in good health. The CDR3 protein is CASSHHSGGASETQYF. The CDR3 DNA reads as TGCGCCAGCAGCCACCATAGCGGGGGGGCTTCTGAGACCCAGTACTTC.